These 32 T cell receptor beta chains came from one sample sequenced in a study of blood T cell repertoires in COVID-19. TCRdb's copy holds only in-frame clones and misses some; the assay was immunoSEQ multiplex PCR. Among approximately 240,000 clones listed, about nine tenths were seen once. Sequencing was carried out using peripheral blood. The receptors come from a man aged 30 to 39 with COVID-19, enrolled during active disease.

V usage is TRBV20-1 and J usage is TRBJ2-7, with a possible D match to TRBD1 (5 bases). Trimming took 3 bases from V and 5 from J, leaving 8 bases between them. This CDR3 contains 11 residues. In germline, CDR1 is DFQATT, CDR2 SNEGSKA (reference sequence). The CDR3 is CSASRGDEQYF. As DNA, the CDR3 is TGCAGTGCTAGTAGGGGCGACGAGCAGTACTTC.

The chain uses TRBV3-1 (or the pseudogene TRBV3-2) and TRBJ2-3; 7 bases map to TRBD2. This CDR3 region has 17 residues. The junction had 12 bases not matched to a gene; V was cut back by 4 bases and J by 2 bases. Germline V gene lookup returns CDR1 LGHDT and CDR2 YNNKEL (reference sequence). The CDR3 DNA is TGTGCCAGCAGCCCCCTCCCCGGCGGGGGACCCACAGATACGCAGTATTTT. This sequence encodes CASSPLPGGGPTDTQYF.

This clone was detected once. The rearrangement links TRBV5-1 to TRBJ1-2, with 7 nucleotides matching TRBD1. From germline, CDR1 is SGHRS and CDR2 YFSETQ. With 4 bases clipped from V and 4 bases from J, the junction kept 4 bases outside the gene matches. CDR3 length: 13 amino acids. CDR3 protein: CASSPDRAYGYTF. CDR3 DNA sequence: TGCGCCAGCAGCCCAGACAGGGCCTATGGCTACACCTTC.

The chain has TRBV27 and TRBJ1-4; 7 nucleotides match TRBD1. The CDR3 extends over 14 amino acids. Germline V gene data show CDR1 as MNHEY and CDR2 as SMNVEV (reference sequence). The V gene end was trimmed by 4 bases and the J gene end by 8 bases; junction bases not matched to a gene: 7. The CDR3 coding sequence is TGTGCCAGCAGTTACTCAGGGGGAGACGAAAAACTGTTTTTT. This gives the protein CASSYSGGDEKLFF. Based on the CDR3 plus reference TRBV27 and TRBJ1-4, the full variable domain is EAQVTQNPRYLITVTGKKLTVTCSQNMNHEYMSWYRQDPGLGLRQIYYSMNVEVTDKGDVPEGYKVSRKEKRNFPLILESPSPNQTSLYFCASSYSGGDEKLFFGSGTQLSVL.

There are a few counts of this clone. The chain links TRBV19 to TRBJ1-1, with D hard to call. Germline values: CDR1 LNHDA, CDR2 SQIVND (reference sequence). The V end was cut by 6 bases, the J end by 3 bases, with 17 bases between. This CDR3 comprises 15 residues. DNA of the CDR3: TGTGCCAGTAGCCCCAAAGGAACAGTTCACACTGAAGCTTTCTTT. Translated: CASSPKGTVHTEAFF.

The chain is built from TRBV25-1 and TRBJ1-3, with 10 bases matching TRBD1. There are 16 residues in the CDR3. Germline values: CDR1 MGHDK, CDR2 SYGVNS. Trimming removed 5 bases from V and 3 bases from J; junction bases left unmatched: 7. In DNA form, the CDR3 reads TGTGCCAGCAGTTCACAGACAGGGGGCTTTGGAAACACCATATATTTT. Its protein product is CASSSQTGGFGNTIYF.

This clone was detected once. This rearrangement joins TRBV7-6 to TRBJ2-5, with TRBD1 matching 9 bases. The germline V gene encodes CDR1 SGHVS and CDR2 FNYEAQ. This CDR3 has 15 amino acids. The trim removed 5 bases at V and 4 bases at J, leaving 8 bases unmatched. The CDR3 nucleotides read TGTGCCAGCAGCCCTTGGACAGGGGCGGGAGAGACCCAGTACTTC. Its translation: CASSPWTGAGETQYF.

This sequence joins TRBV7-2 and TRBJ1-1, with TRBD1 identical over 8 bases. The germline V gene encodes CDR1 SGHTA and CDR2 FQGNSA. The CDR3 loop spans 17 amino acids. The V gene end was trimmed by 3 bases and the J gene end by 6 bases; junction bases not matched to a gene: 15. The CDR3 sequence: CASSLRQGARSGAEAFF. CDR3 DNA sequence: TGTGCCAGCAGCTTGCGGCAGGGGGCGAGATCTGGTGCTGAAGCTTTCTTT.

The V gene is TRBV11-2, the J gene TRBJ2-7, with 7 bases identical to TRBD2. Germline V gene sequence: CDR1 SGHAT, CDR2 FQNNGV. The CDR3 loop spans 14 amino acids. After removal of 2 bases from V and 4 bases from J, the junction contained 5 bases not matched to a gene. The CDR3 sequence: CASSLNRGGYEQYF. Written as DNA, the CDR3 is TGTGCCAGCAGCTTAAACCGCGGGGGTTACGAGCAGTACTTC.

The chain joins TRBV2 to TRBJ1-5; the D gene is possibly TRBD1 (6 bases). Looked up from germline, CDR1 is SNHLY and CDR2 is FYNNEI. This CDR3 comprises 19 residues. Trimming removed 8 bases from V and 4 bases from J, with 30 bases in between. The CDR3 nucleotides are TGTGCCAGCCGACTGGACAGAGCGGCCGGGAGGCCCTTTAATCAGCCCCAGCATTTT. Translation gives CASRLDRAAGRPFNQPQHF. Drawing the rest from reference TRBV2 and TRBJ1-5, the complete variable domain is EPEVTQTPSHQVTQMGQEVILRCVPISNHLYFYWYRQILGQKVEFLVSFYNNEISEKSEIFDDQFSVERPDGSNFTLKIRSTKLEDSAMYFCASRLDRAAGRPFNQPQHFGDGTRLSIL.

The V call is TRBV2, the J call TRBJ1-2, with 7 bases fitting TRBD1. Trimming took 6 bases from V and 6 from J; bases not matched to a gene: 13. The germline V gene encodes CDR1 SNHLY and CDR2 FYNNEI. This CDR3 is built from 15 residues. CDR3 sequence (DNA): TGTGCCAGCAGCTACGGACAGGAGGGCTCGGATGGCTACACCTTC. Residues: CASSYGQEGSDGYTF.

The chain is built from TRBV5-4 and TRBJ2-1; weak D call: TRBD1 (5 bases). The CDR3 runs 14 residues. CDR1 is SGHNT and CDR2 is YYREEE in the germline V gene (reference sequence). Trimming shortened V by 0 bases and J by 4 bases, and 8 bases separated the two germline ends. The CDR3 loop reads CASSLVAGYNEQFF. The CDR3 region has the DNA TGTGCCAGCAGCTTGGTCGCAGGGTACAATGAGCAGTTCTTC.

This chain connects TRBV12-5 to TRBJ2-1, with a weak D call TRBD1 (6 bases). Germline CDR1 and CDR2: LGHNT and FRNRAP. The V end was cut by 0 bases, the J end by 2 bases, with 11 bases between. The CDR3 consists of 16 residues. As DNA, the CDR3 is TGTGCTAGTGGTTTGGTAATACAGGGCCCCTACAATGAGCAGTTCTTC. This translates into CASGLVIQGPYNEQFF.

This chain links TRBV4-1 with TRBJ1-1, with D possibly TRBD1 on 5 matching bases. CDR1 is MGHRA and CDR2 is YSYEKL in the germline V gene. Trimming took 2 bases from V and 1 from J, leaving 11 bases between them. This CDR3 region has 15 residues. The CDR3 DNA is TGCGCCAGCAGCCAACAGGACACCCAGAACACTGAAGCTTTCTTT. Protein product: CASSQQDTQNTEAFF.

This CDR3 reads CASSRQRNTGELFF. The CDR3 nucleotides read TGTGCCAGCTCACGACAGAGGAACACCGGGGAGCTGTTTTTT. The chain recombines TRBV18 with TRBJ2-2, with D possibly being TRBD1 (5 bases). The CDR3 runs 14 residues. Trimming cost V 4 bases and J 1 base, with 7 bases left between them. CDR1 and CDR2 (germline): KGHSH, LQKENI.

The chain uses TRBV5-1 and TRBJ1-5; maybe TRBD1 (5 bases). CDR1 and CDR2 (germline): SGHRS, YFSETQ. Trimming pared 4 bases from V and 5 bases from J, leaving 10 bases between. This CDR3 contains 13 residues. The DNA for the CDR3 is TGCGCCAGCAGCCCCGGAGGGGATCAGCCCCAGCATTTT. Protein product: CASSPGGDQPQHF.

The count of this clone is one. V and J are TRBV6-5 and TRBJ2-3; tentative D call: TRBD2 (7 bases). The CDR3 totals 15 residues. Germline V CDR1 and CDR2: MNHEY, SVGAGI. Trimming took 6 bases from V and 4 from J, leaving 17 bases between them. The CDR3 DNA follows: TGTGCCAGCAGCCCGCCGAGGGGGGGTGCAGATACGCAGTATTTT. It specifies CASSPPRGGADTQYF.

The chain is built from TRBV4-1 and TRBJ1-1; maybe TRBD1 (6 bases). The CDR3 is made up of 15 amino acids. Trimming removed 1 base from V and 3 bases from J, with 12 bases in between. The germline V gene encodes CDR1 MGHRA and CDR2 YSYEKL. CDR3 protein: CASSQGQGGDTEAFF. In DNA form, the CDR3 reads TGCGCCAGCAGCCAAGGCCAAGGGGGGGACACTGAAGCTTTCTTT.

The chain recombines TRBV9 with TRBJ1-1; weak D call: TRBD1 (6 bases). CDR3 length: 17 residues. Germline lookup yields CDR1 SGDLS and CDR2 YYNGEE. The V gene lost 0 bases and the J gene lost 0 bases, with 15 bases spanning the gap. The CDR3 nucleotides read TGTGCCAGCAGCGTAGCTAAGGACAGCAACATGAACACTGAAGCTTTCTTT. It is translated as CASSVAKDSNMNTEAFF.

The V gene is TRBV20-1, the J gene TRBJ1-2; 7 positions match TRBD1. The CDR3 contains 11 residues. V shed 7 bases and J 14 bases; nucleotides not matched to a gene: 13. From germline, CDR1 is DFQATT and CDR2 SNEGSKA (reference sequence). The CDR3 protein is CSGYDRDRLTF. CDR3 DNA sequence: TGCAGTGGCTACGACAGGGACCGTTTAACCTTC.

This rearrangement joins TRBV7-5 to TRBJ1-3; TRBD1, as called in the table, went unchecked against the DNA. TRBV7-5 counts as a pseudogene. This CDR3 comprises 16 residues. The CDR3 reads CVRSLARGYSGNTIYF. In DNA form, the CDR3 reads TGTGTCAGAAGCTTAGCAAGGGGGTACTCTGGAAACACCATATATTTT.

The rearrangement links TRBV11-2 to TRBJ2-3, with 8 nucleotides matching TRBD2. The CDR3 runs to 14 residues. Trimming cost V 7 bases and J 4 bases; bases outside gene matches: 7. Germline V gives CDR1 SGHAT, CDR2 FQNNGV. DNA for the CDR3: TGTGCCAGCAACCACCCGGGGGGGCCAGATACGCAGTATTTT. Its translation: CASNHPGGPDTQYF.

The rearrangement joins TRBV19 to TRBJ1-5; 10 bases are a match to TRBD1. CDR3 length equals 15 residues. CDR1 and CDR2 (germline): LNHDA, SQIVND (reference sequence). Trimming removed 5 bases from V and 6 bases from J; junction bases left unmatched: 7. As DNA, the CDR3 is TGTGCCAGTAGTGCGGGACAGGGGTTCAGTCAGCCCCAGCATTTT. Translated: CASSAGQGFSQPQHF. Looking up the rest from reference TRBV19 and TRBJ1-5 gives the full variable domain: DGGITQSPKYLFRKEGQNVTLSCEQNLNHDAMYWYRQDPGQGLRLIYYSQIVNDFQKGDIAEGYSVSREKKESFPLTVTSAQKNPTAFYLCASSAGQGFSQPQHFGDGTRLSIL.

This clone was observed once. This chain links TRBV6-1 with TRBJ1-4; maybe TRBD1 (6 bases). The CDR3 runs 13 residues. The germline V gene has CDR1 MNHNS and CDR2 SASEGT. V shed 2 bases and J shed 10 bases, with 11 bases lying between them. The chain's CDR3 is CASSESGAGKLFF. The CDR3 bases are TGTGCCAGCAGTGAATCAGGGGCAGGAAAACTGTTTTTT.

CDR3 residues: CASQRGAGETQYF. The CDR3, as DNA: TGTGCCAGCCAGCGGGGCGCGGGAGAGACCCAGTACTTC. This chain connects TRBV2 to TRBJ2-5, with 7 bases that match TRBD2. Germline trimming cut 8 bases from V and 4 bases from J; bases unmatched to any gene: 7. CDR3 length equals 13 residues. Looked up from germline, CDR1 is SNHLY and CDR2 is FYNNEI.

The chain carries TRBV5-1 and TRBJ2-4; perhaps TRBD2 as D (6 bases). Germline V CDR1 and CDR2: SGHRS, YFSETQ. Trimming shortened V by 0 bases and J by 6 bases, and 10 bases separated the two germline ends. The CDR3 length is 14 residues. Here the CDR3 DNA reads TGCGCCAGCAGCTTGGCCGGGGGTGGAAACATTCAGTACTTC. It yields the protein CASSLAGGGNIQYF.

The V call is TRBV7-9, the J call TRBJ1-2, with 7 bases identical to TRBD1. Trimming took 8 bases from V and 4 from J; bases not matched to a gene: 4. CDR1 and CDR2 (germline): SEHNR, FQNEAQ (reference sequence). CDR3 length: 12 residues. The CDR3 protein is CASLRQGYGYTF. The CDR3 nucleotides are TGTGCCAGCCTCAGACAGGGCTATGGCTACACCTTC.

This sequence joins TRBV10-1 and TRBJ1-2, with unresolved D. CDR1 WNHNN and CDR2 SYGVQD come from the germline V gene (reference sequence). This CDR3 region has 14 residues. V was clipped by 8 bases and J by 4 bases, with 17 bases between them. The CDR3 DNA reads as TGCGCCAGCCCAGGTTTAGTGTTAATCTATGGCTACACCTTC. Its translation is CASPGLVLIYGYTF.

The count of this clone is one. The chain carries TRBV30 and TRBJ1-1; maybe TRBD1 (6 bases). Looked up from germline, CDR1 is GTSNPN and CDR2 is SVGIG (reference sequence). V gave up 2 bases and J gave up 9 bases, with 13 bases separating them. The CDR3 totals 12 residues. CDR3 bases: TGTGCCTGGAGTCCTCAACAGGGAAAAGCTTTCTTT. Amino acid sequence: CAWSPQQGKAFF.

The chain joins TRBV16 to TRBJ1-5, with a possible D match to TRBD1 (6 bases). This CDR3 is 15 amino acids long. Germline lookup yields CDR1 KGHSY and CDR2 FQNENV. V lost 1 base and J 2 bases, leaving 9 bases between the germline ends. The chain's CDR3 is CASSQLAGGNQPQHF. The CDR3 DNA is TGTGCCAGCAGCCAATTGGCAGGGGGCAATCAGCCCCAGCATTTT. The full variable domain, completed using reference TRBV16 and TRBJ1-5, is GEEVAQTPKHLVRGEGQKAKLYCAPIKGHSYVFWYQQVLKNEFKFLISFQNENVFDETGMPKERFSAKCLPNSPCSLEIQATKLEDSAVYFCASSQLAGGNQPQHFGDGTRLSIL.

The chain is built from TRBV9 and TRBJ2-3; unclear D gene. The V end was cut by 4 bases, the J end by 4 bases, with 10 bases between. This CDR3 comprises 13 residues. Germline lookup yields CDR1 SGDLS and CDR2 YYNGEE. CDR3 protein: CASSPMSADTQYF. The DNA for the CDR3 is TGTGCCAGCAGCCCCATGTCAGCAGATACGCAGTATTTT.

This sequence joins TRBV6-5 and TRBJ1-5, with D maybe TRBD1 (6 bases). V dropped 7 bases and J dropped 1 base, with 14 bases sitting between them. The length of the CDR3 is 15 residues. CDR1 and CDR2 from the germline V gene are MNHEY and SVGAGI. The CDR3 DNA reads TGTGCCAGCATGACAGGTCTCGGGAGCAATCAGCCCCAGCATTTT. It codes for CASMTGLGSNQPQHF.